The 15 T cell receptor beta chains below come from one sample, sequenced in a study of regulatory T cells in long-lasting Graves disease (dated by TCRdb to the early 2020s). The time point label for this specimen denotes: persistent/refractory GD, antithyroid drugs over 5 years with positive TRAb. For both TCR sequencing and RNA sequencing, RNA was extracted from PBMCs using TRIzol. Library preparation employed multiplex PCR. This sample was sequenced with an Illumina HiSeq 4000. TCR beta libraries were built with iRepertoire HTBI primers and Arm-PCR amplification of CDR3 regions. TCRdb cleaned the public reads at Q25 with fastp, built clones with MiXCR and kept in-frame beta chains. Each CDR3 protein gets just one entry, which takes the most common genes and DNA from the rows behind it. The sample includes over 450,000 distinct CDR3 sequences, with roughly 21% observed a single time. The biggest ten clones account for roughly 7% of the sample.

The starting material was peripheral blood mononuclear cells (PBMCs), obtained when the disease was refractory, from a patient treated with antithyroid drugs. Receptors were obtained from a female donor with Graves disease.

This clonotype occurred a few times. V gene TRBV29-1 combines with J gene TRBJ1-2; D perhaps matches TRBD1 (5 bases). Trimming stripped 7 bases from V and 3 bases from J, with 15 bases between. Germline CDR1 SQVTM, CDR2 ANQGSEA. The CDR3 covers 13 residues. The CDR3 is CSARSRDDYGYTF. The CDR3 bases are TGCAGCGCAAGATCCAGGGATGACTATGGCTACACCTTC.

This clonotype was found a few times. V usage is TRBV28 and J usage is TRBJ2-3; possibly TRBD1 for D (6 bases). The CDR3 is 18 residues long. Germline loops: CDR1 MDHEN, CDR2 SYDVKM. V dropped 5 bases and J dropped 0 bases, with 21 bases sitting between them. Here the CDR3 DNA reads TGTGCCAGCAGTCCATCCTCCCCGTTAGGGGGTAGCACAGATACGCAGTATTTT. Encoded protein: CASSPSSPLGGSTDTQYF.

This clonotype was picked up many times. The V gene is TRBV28, the J gene TRBJ2-7; 8 bases line up with TRBD1. V lost 5 bases, J lost 2 bases, and 14 bases stayed unmatched. Germline V CDR1 and CDR2: MDHEN, SYDVKM. The CDR3 spans 17 residues. CDR3 coding DNA: TGTGCCAGCAGTCCGCGGACAGGGCCCGGGGGCGCCTACGAGCAGTACTTC. Its protein is CASSPRTGPGGAYEQYF.

This clonotype occurred many times. The chain employs TRBV7-2 and TRBJ1-2; a possible D gene is TRBD1 (5 bases). This CDR3 spans 13 amino acids. Germline V CDR1 and CDR2: SGHTA, FQGNSA. The V gene lost 5 bases and the J gene lost 8 bases, with 15 bases spanning the gap. Here the CDR3 reads CASSQQEGSGYTF. The CDR3 bases are TGTGCCAGCAGCCAGCAGGAGGGGTCGGGCTACACCTTC.

Written as DNA, the CDR3 is TGCGCCAGCAGCCTCCTTTGGGGGGGGCAAACCTACGAGCAGTACTTC. Translation: CASSLLWGGQTYEQYF. The chain combines TRBV4-1 with TRBJ2-7; possible D gene TRBD2, 7 bases. CDR1 is MGHRA and CDR2 is YSYEKL in the germline V gene. This CDR3 has 16 amino acids. Trimming stripped 4 bases from V and 2 bases from J, with 18 bases between.

This clonotype was counted between two and nine times. The J gene is TRBJ2-7, the V gene TRBV10-2; tentatively, D is TRBD1 (5 bases). V was pared by 6 bases and J by 7 bases, with 16 bases between. The germline V gene encodes CDR1 WSHSY and CDR2 SAAADI. The CDR3 has 13 residues. This CDR3 reads CASSPAGKGEQYF. The CDR3 bases are TGCGCCAGCAGCCCAGCAGGGAAAGGAGAGCAGTACTTC.

This clonotype showed up many times. This rearrangement joins TRBV6-1 to TRBJ2-7, with D possibly being TRBD2 (6 bases). Germline V lookup: CDR1 MNHNS, CDR2 SASEGT. The CDR3 length is 14 residues. V lost 5 bases and J lost 4, with 15 bases in between. The CDR3 spells CASSPGGLRYEQYF. In DNA, the CDR3 is TGTGCCAGCAGTCCCGGGGGACTCAGATACGAGCAGTACTTC.

The table lists this clonotype with many counts. This sequence joins TRBV6-1 and TRBJ1-1; D may be TRBD1 (5 bases). From germline, CDR1 is MNHNS and CDR2 SASEGT. The CDR3 is 15 residues long. V dropped 2 bases and J dropped 8 bases, with 18 bases sitting between them. Here the CDR3 DNA reads TGTGCCAGCAGTGAACACGCAGGGACGGGGAACGAAGCTTTCTTT. Translation: CASSEHAGTGNEAFF.

Many counts were recorded for this clonotype. CDR3 nucleotides: TGCAGTGCGGGGGGGACTGAAGCTTTCTTT. This encodes CSAGGTEAFF. This rearrangement joins TRBV20-1 to TRBJ1-1; D may be TRBD1 (5 bases). The CDR3 runs to 10 residues. The germline V and J ends were trimmed by 6 bases and 5 bases, with 7 bases remaining between them. CDR1 is DFQATT, CDR2 SNEGSKA, per germline (reference sequence).

This chain connects TRBV20-1 to TRBJ1-1, with D hard to call. The germline CDR1 and CDR2 sequences are DFQATT and SNEGSKA (reference sequence). The CDR3 spans 14 residues. Trimming removed 6 bases from V and 1 base from J, with 15 bases in between. The CDR3 here is CSADLRGPNTEAFF. CDR3 in DNA: TGCAGTGCGGACCTTCGAGGCCCGAACACTGAAGCTTTCTTT.

About this clonotype: This may be a read error: a much more frequent sequence differs by one nucleotide. The CDR3 reads CASSPSGPFFNQPQHF. DNA for the CDR3: TGTGCCAGCAGTCCCTCCGGGCCGTTCTTCAATCAGCCCCAGCATTTT. The chain joins TRBV12-3 or TRBV12-4 to TRBJ1-5; D gene ambiguous. Trimming pared 5 bases from V and 3 bases from J, leaving 17 bases between. The CDR3 covers 16 residues.

V is TRBV6-2 or TRBV6-3 and J is TRBJ2-2; 9 positions agree with TRBD1. The CDR3 sequence is 17 residues long. Germline loops: CDR1 MNHEY, CDR2 SVGEGT. The ends lost 5 bases at V and 1 base at J; junction bases unmatched: 8. The CDR3 nucleotides are TGTGCCAGCAGTCCGGACAGGGGTAGTTGGAACACCGGGGAGCTGTTTTTT. Its protein is CASSPDRGSWNTGELFF.

This clonotype was counted once. The V gene is TRBV5-4, the J gene TRBJ2-7; 14 bases fit TRBD2. The CDR3 is 17 amino acids. Germline V gene data show CDR1 as SGHNT and CDR2 as YYREEE (reference sequence). The V segment lost 5 bases and the J segment 7 bases; nucleotides outside the gene matches: 14. CDR3 in amino acids: CASSPTLGLAGVSEQYF. DNA for the CDR3: TGTGCCAGCAGTCCGACCCTGGGACTAGCGGGAGTGAGTGAGCAGTACTTC.

This clonotype was detected only a few times. Here the CDR3 reads CASSLGRWGLKNTEAFF. In nucleotides, the CDR3 is TGTGCCAGCAGTTTAGGCCGGTGGGGCTTGAAGAACACTGAAGCTTTCTTT. V and J are TRBV12-3 or TRBV12-4 and TRBJ1-1, with D possibly matching TRBD1 (5 bases). Trimming took 1 base from V and 1 from J, leaving 16 bases between them. There are 17 residues in the CDR3.

This clonotype was detected many times. The chain is built from TRBV28 and TRBJ2-4; 11 bases line up with TRBD2. Trimming cost V 3 bases and J 0 bases; bases outside gene matches: 7. The CDR3 covers 18 residues. The germline V gene has CDR1 MDHEN and CDR2 SYDVKM. The CDR3 DNA reads as TGTGCCAGCAGTTTGGGGCTAGCGGGAGGTCTAGCCAAAAACATTCAGTACTTC. This translates into CASSLGLAGGLAKNIQYF.